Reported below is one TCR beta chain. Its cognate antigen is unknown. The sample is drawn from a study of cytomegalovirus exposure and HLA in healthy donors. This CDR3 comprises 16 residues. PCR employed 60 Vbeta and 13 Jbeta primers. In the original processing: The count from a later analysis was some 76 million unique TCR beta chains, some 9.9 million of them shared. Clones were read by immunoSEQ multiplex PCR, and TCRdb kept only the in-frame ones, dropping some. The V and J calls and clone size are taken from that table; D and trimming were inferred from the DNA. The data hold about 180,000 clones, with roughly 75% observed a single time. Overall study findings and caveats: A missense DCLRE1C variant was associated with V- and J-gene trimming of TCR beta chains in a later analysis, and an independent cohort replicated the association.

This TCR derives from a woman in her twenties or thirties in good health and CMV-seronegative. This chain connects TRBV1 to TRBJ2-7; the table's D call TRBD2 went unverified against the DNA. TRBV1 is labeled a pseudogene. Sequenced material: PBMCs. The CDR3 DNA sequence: TGCACCAGCAGCCCTAAGGGGCGGGGGGCATCCTACGAGCAGTACTTC. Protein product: CTSSPKGRGASYEQYF.